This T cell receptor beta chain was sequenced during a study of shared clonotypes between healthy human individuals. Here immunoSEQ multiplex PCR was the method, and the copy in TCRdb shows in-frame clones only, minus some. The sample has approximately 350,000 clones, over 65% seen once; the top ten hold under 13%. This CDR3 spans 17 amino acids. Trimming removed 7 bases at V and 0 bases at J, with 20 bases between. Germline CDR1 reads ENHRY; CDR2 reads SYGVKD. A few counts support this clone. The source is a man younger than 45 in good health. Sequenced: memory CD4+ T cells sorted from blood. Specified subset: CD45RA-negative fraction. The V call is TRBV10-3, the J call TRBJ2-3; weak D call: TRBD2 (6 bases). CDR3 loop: CAIKDAPGLTSTDTQYF. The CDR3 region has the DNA TGTGCCATCAAAGACGCACCGGGACTCACTAGCACAGATACGCAGTATTTT.